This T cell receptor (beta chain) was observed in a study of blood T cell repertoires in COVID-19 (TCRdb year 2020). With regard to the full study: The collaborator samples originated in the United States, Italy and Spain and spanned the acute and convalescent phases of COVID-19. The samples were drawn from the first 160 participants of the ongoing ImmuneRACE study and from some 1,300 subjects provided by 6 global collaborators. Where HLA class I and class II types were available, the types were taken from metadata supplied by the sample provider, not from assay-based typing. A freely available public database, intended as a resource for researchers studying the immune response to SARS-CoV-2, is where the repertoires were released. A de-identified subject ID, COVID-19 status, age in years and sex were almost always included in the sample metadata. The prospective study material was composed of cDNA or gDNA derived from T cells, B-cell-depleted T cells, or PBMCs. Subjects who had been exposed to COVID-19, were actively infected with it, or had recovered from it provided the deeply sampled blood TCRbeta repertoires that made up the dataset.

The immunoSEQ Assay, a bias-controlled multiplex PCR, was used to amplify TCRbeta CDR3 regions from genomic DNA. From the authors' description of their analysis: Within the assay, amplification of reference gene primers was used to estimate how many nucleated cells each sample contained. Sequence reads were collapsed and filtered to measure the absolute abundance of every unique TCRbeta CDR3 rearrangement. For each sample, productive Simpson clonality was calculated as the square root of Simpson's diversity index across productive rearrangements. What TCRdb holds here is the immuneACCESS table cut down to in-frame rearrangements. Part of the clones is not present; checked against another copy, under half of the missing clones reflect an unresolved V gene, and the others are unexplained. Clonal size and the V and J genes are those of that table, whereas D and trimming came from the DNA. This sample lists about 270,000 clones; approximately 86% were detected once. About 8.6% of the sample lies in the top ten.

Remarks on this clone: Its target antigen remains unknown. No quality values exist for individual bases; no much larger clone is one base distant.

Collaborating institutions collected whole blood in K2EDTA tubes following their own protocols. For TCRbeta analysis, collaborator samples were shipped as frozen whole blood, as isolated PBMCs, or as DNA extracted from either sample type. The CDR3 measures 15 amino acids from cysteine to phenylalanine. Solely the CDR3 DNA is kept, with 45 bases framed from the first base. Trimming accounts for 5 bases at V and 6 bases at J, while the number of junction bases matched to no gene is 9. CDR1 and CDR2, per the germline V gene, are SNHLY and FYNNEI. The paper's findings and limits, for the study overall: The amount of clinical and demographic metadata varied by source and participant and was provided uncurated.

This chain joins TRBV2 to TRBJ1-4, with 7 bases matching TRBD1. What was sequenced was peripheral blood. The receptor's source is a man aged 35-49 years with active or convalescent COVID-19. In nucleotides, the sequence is TGTGCCAGCAGTCTACCGACAGGGATGGATGAAAAACTGTTTTTT. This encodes CASSLPTGMDEKLFF.